The 23 T cell receptor beta chains below come from one sample, sequenced in a study of shared clonotypes between healthy human individuals. Sequencing used immunoSEQ multiplex PCR; TCRdb keeps in-frame clones, though not all of them. The top ten hold around 1.1% of the sample, which has millions of clones, approximately 94% seen once. Naivety among CD8 cells was defined by CD45RO negativity and positive CCR7 selection, thereby excluding terminally differentiated effector memory CD45RA+ cells. The sequenced sample consisted of naive CD8+ T cells sorted from blood. Receptors were obtained from a man aged 18 to 29 in good health.

This chain joins TRBV13 and TRBJ2-2, with a weak D call TRBD1 (5 bases). The CDR3 covers 15 residues. V shed 5 bases and J shed 4 bases, with 14 bases lying between them. Germline V gene sequence: CDR1 PRHDT, CDR2 FYEKMQ (reference sequence). The CDR3 here is CASSPHMGRTGELFF. The CDR3 nucleotides read TGTGCCAGCAGCCCCCACATGGGGCGCACCGGGGAGCTGTTTTTT.

This clone appeared a single time. The chain recombines TRBV7-3 with TRBJ2-5, with TRBD2 as a possible D gene (6 bases). From germline, CDR1 is SGHTA and CDR2 FQGTGA. Trimming shortened V by 1 base and J by 5 bases, and 17 bases separated the two germline ends. The CDR3 totals 16 residues. As DNA, the CDR3 is TGTGCCAGCAGCTTAATGGGGGGAGCCATTGGGGAGACCCAGTACTTC. Translating gives CASSLMGGAIGETQYF.

The genes are TRBV7-3 and TRBJ2-7; TRBD1 agrees at 8 bases. The trim removed 5 bases at V and 3 bases at J, leaving 15 bases unmatched. This CDR3 comprises 17 residues. Germline V gene lookup returns CDR1 SGHTA and CDR2 FQGTGA. The CDR3 sequence: CASSPTVPPGQDYEQYF. In nucleotides, the CDR3 is TGTGCCAGCAGCCCGACCGTTCCCCCGGGACAGGACTACGAGCAGTACTTC.

The chain joins TRBV28 to TRBJ1-4; weak D call: TRBD1 (5 bases). The CDR3 loop spans 14 amino acids. Trimming pared 5 bases from V and 5 bases from J, leaving 12 bases between. Germline values: CDR1 MDHEN, CDR2 SYDVKM. CDR3 coding DNA: TGTGCCAGCAGTCCCGGGACCGAGAATGAAAAACTGTTTTTT. It specifies CASSPGTENEKLFF.

The chain employs TRBV2 and TRBJ2-3; D could derive from TRBD1 or TRBD2 (5 bases each). The CDR3 is made up of 13 amino acids. The V and J ends lost 6 bases and 4 bases respectively, with 11 bases between them. CDR1 and CDR2 (germline): SNHLY, FYNNEI. The CDR3 here is CASRWDAADTQYF. As DNA, the CDR3 is TGTGCCAGCAGATGGGACGCCGCAGATACGCAGTATTTT. The full variable domain, rest sourced from reference TRBV2 and TRBJ2-3, is EPEVTQTPSHQVTQMGQEVILRCVPISNHLYFYWYRQILGQKVEFLVSFYNNEISEKSEIFDDQFSVERPDGSNFTLKIRSTKLEDSAMYFCASRWDAADTQYFGPGTRLTVL.

Comment on this clone: Other nucleotide sequences in the sample specify the same CDR3. The rearrangement links TRBV5-4 to TRBJ1-2, with a weak D call TRBD1 (5 bases). V gave up 0 bases and J gave up 2 bases, with 8 bases separating them. This CDR3 is 14 amino acids long. Germline V gene data show CDR1 as SGHNT and CDR2 as YYREEE (reference sequence). CDR3 sequence: CASSLDGANYGYTF. The DNA for the CDR3 is TGTGCCAGCAGCTTGGACGGGGCCAACTATGGCTACACCTTC.

This rearrangement joins TRBV27 to TRBJ2-2; 8 nucleotides align to TRBD2. This CDR3 contains 15 residues. Trimming at V came to 5 bases and at J to 5 bases, leaving 7 bases not matched to a gene. Germline V gives CDR1 MNHEY, CDR2 SMNVEV (reference sequence). The CDR3 reads CASSPQERGTGELFF. DNA for the CDR3: TGTGCCAGCAGTCCCCAAGAGCGGGGGACCGGGGAGCTGTTTTTT.

CDR3 sequence reads: CASSQDFAGLYNEQFF. The CDR3 DNA is TGCGCCAGCAGCCAAGACTTTGCGGGGCTCTACAATGAGCAGTTCTTC. The chain has TRBV4-3 and TRBJ2-1, with D tentatively TRBD2 (6 bases). The CDR3 sequence is 16 residues long. CDR1 and CDR2 from the germline V gene are LGHNA and YSLEER. V lost 0 bases, J lost 3 bases, and 12 bases lay in between.

The V and J genes are TRBV7-6 and TRBJ2-7, with TRBD1 as a possible D gene (6 bases). The CDR3 totals 13 residues. Germline CDR1 and CDR2: SGHVS and FNYEAQ. The ends were cut back, 3 bases at V and 2 bases at J, with 8 bases in the middle. Here the CDR3 reads CASSLGAPYEQYF. The CDR3 bases are TGTGCCAGCAGCTTGGGGGCCCCCTACGAGCAGTACTTC.

In the case of this clone: At the DNA level, this CDR3 is encoded by other sequences in the same sample as well. CDR3 loop: CASSRGDTEAFF. The CDR3 region has the DNA TGTGCCAGCTCACGTGGGGACACTGAAGCTTTCTTT. The V and J genes are TRBV18 and TRBJ1-1; D is undetermined. V was cut by 4 bases and J by 3 bases, with 6 bases left in between. Looked up from germline, CDR1 is KGHSH and CDR2 is LQKENI. The CDR3 has 12 residues.

This clone was seen just once. Other DNA sequences in this sample translate to the same CDR3. V usage is TRBV30 and J usage is TRBJ2-1, with a tentative D call TRBD2 (6 bases). CDR1 and CDR2 (germline): GTSNPN, SVGIG (reference sequence). The CDR3 length is 12 residues. V was cut by 0 bases and J by 7 bases, with 7 bases left in between. CDR3 region: CAWSVLANEQFF. The CDR3 bases are TGTGCCTGGAGTGTACTAGCAAATGAGCAGTTCTTC.

This rearrangement joins TRBV11-2 to TRBJ2-2; 7 nucleotides agree with TRBD1. The junction had 9 bases not matched to a gene; V was cut back by 4 bases and J by 7 bases. From germline, CDR1 is SGHAT and CDR2 FQNNGV. This CDR3 has 15 residues. The CDR3 bases are TGTGCCAGCAGCTCGCGACAGGGCGAGGACGGGGAGCTGTTTTTT. Translation gives CASSSRQGEDGELFF.

V usage is TRBV5-1 and J usage is TRBJ2-7; tentative D call: TRBD1 (5 bases). Per germline, CDR1 SGHRS and CDR2 YFSETQ. CDR3 length equals 14 residues. Trimming removed 3 bases from V and 3 bases from J, with 13 bases in between. The CDR3 loop reads CASSWGPGDYEQYF. CDR3 nucleotides: TGCGCCAGCAGCTGGGGCCCAGGTGACTACGAGCAGTACTTC.

This chain connects TRBV9 to TRBJ2-7; 8 nucleotides match TRBD2. Per germline, CDR1 SGDLS and CDR2 YYNGEE. J was trimmed by 2 bases and V by 0 bases; bases with no gene match: 4. The CDR3 length is 15 residues. The CDR3: CASSVGGLGPYEQYF. The CDR3 DNA follows: TGTGCCAGCAGCGTAGGGGGACTAGGCCCCTACGAGCAGTACTTC.

The chain joins TRBV7-2 to TRBJ1-1; 7 bases are a match to TRBD1. This CDR3 region has 14 residues. From germline, CDR1 is SGHTA and CDR2 FQGNSA. V was pared by 4 bases and J by 2 bases, with 4 bases of the junction left unmatched. CDR3 residues: CASSYGTANTEAFF. The CDR3 bases are TGTGCCAGCAGCTACGGGACAGCAAACACTGAAGCTTTCTTT.

The V and J genes are TRBV7-2 and TRBJ2-7; 12 nucleotides line up with TRBD2. V trimming: 3 bases; J trimming: 0 bases; junction bases outside the gene matches: 12. Germline values: CDR1 SGHTA, CDR2 FQGNSA. The CDR3 loop spans 19 amino acids. This CDR3 is CASSFLGTSGLYFSYEQYF. The CDR3, as DNA: TGTGCCAGCAGCTTCCTCGGGACTAGCGGGCTCTATTTCTCCTACGAGCAGTACTTC.

CDR3 protein: CASSQDRDSPLHF. CDR3 DNA sequence: TGCGCCAGCAGCCAAGACAGGGATTCACCCCTCCACTTT. The chain links TRBV4-3 to TRBJ1-6, with D tentatively TRBD1 (5 bases). Germline V gives CDR1 LGHNA, CDR2 YSLEER. With 0 bases removed from V and 8 bases from J, the gap between germline ends came to 5 bases. The CDR3 totals 13 residues.

The V and J genes are TRBV13 and TRBJ1-5; 7 nucleotides line up with TRBD1. CDR3 length equals 16 residues. Germline CDR1 and CDR2: PRHDT and FYEKMQ (reference sequence). Unmatched junction bases numbered 4, after V lost 0 bases and J lost 2 bases. CDR3 DNA: TGTGCCAGCAGCTTAGGAAAGGGGGCCGGCAATCAGCCCCAGCATTTT. Protein sequence: CASSLGKGAGNQPQHF.

V is TRBV10-3 and J is TRBJ1-1; D is possibly TRBD1 (6 bases). The CDR3 consists of 13 residues. Germline CDR1 is ENHRY and CDR2 is SYGVKD. Between the trimmed V and J ends, which lost 7 bases and 1 base, there was a span of 10 bases. CDR3 nucleotides: TGTGCCATCAATCCAGGGGAGAACACTGAAGCTTTCTTT. This encodes CAINPGENTEAFF.

V is TRBV30 and J is TRBJ2-2, with D uncertain. The V gene's germline CDR1 is GTSNPN and CDR2 SVGIG (reference sequence). The CDR3 loop spans 15 amino acids. V dropped 3 bases and J dropped 0 bases, with 11 bases sitting between them. CDR3 sequence: CAWSLTTPNTGELFF. DNA of the CDR3: TGTGCCTGGAGCTTGACAACTCCGAACACCGGGGAGCTGTTTTTT.

V usage is TRBV7-9 and J usage is TRBJ1-4, with 7 positions matching TRBD1. Germline values: CDR1 SEHNR, CDR2 FQNEAQ (reference sequence). V trimming: 4 bases; J trimming: 3 bases; junction bases outside the gene matches: 5. This CDR3 is built from 15 residues. The CDR3 DNA reads TGTGCCAGCAGCTCAAGACAGGGTGCTAATGAAAAACTGTTTTTT. This sequence encodes CASSSRQGANEKLFF.

The genes are TRBV14 and TRBJ1-5; no clear D. CDR1 and CDR2 (germline): SGHDN, FVKESK. The length of the CDR3 is 18 residues. Trimming took 0 bases from V and 0 from J, leaving 15 bases between them. CDR3 sequence reads: CASSQDHRRAYSNQPQHF. The CDR3 DNA sequence: TGTGCCAGCAGCCAAGATCACCGGAGGGCTTATAGCAATCAGCCCCAGCATTTT.

The CDR3 sequence: CACRRSQPQHF. CDR3 in DNA: TGTGCCTGCCGGAGGAGTCAGCCCCAGCATTTT. This sequence joins TRBV28 and TRBJ1-5; no clear D. The CDR3 covers 11 residues. Germline V gene sequence: CDR1 MDHEN, CDR2 SYDVKM. V lost 11 bases and J 6 bases, leaving 11 bases between the germline ends. Full variable domain (remainder filled in from reference TRBV28 and TRBJ1-5): DVKVTQSSRYLVKRTGEKVFLECVQDMDHENMFWYRQDPGLGLRLIYFSYDVKMKEKGDIPEGYSVSREKKERFSLILESASTNQTSMYLCACRRSQPQHFGDGTRLSIL.